The rows below give T cell receptor beta chains drawn from one sample of a study of cytomegalovirus exposure and HLA in healthy donors. The method was immunoSEQ multiplex PCR; TCRdb's version includes in-frame clones alone and lacks a portion of them. The sample lists 130,000 to 150,000 clones, around four fifths seen once, with approximately 2% in the top ten. The sample taken for sequencing was PBMCs. Source of these receptors: a man aged 25 to 40 in good health and CMV-seronegative. Each CDR3 is given with its conserved first and last residue. D genes are given only for firm matches.

CDR3 protein	D gene	V gene
CASLMEVTGNTIYF	-	TRBV2
CASRIQGSGSGYTF	-	TRBV6-5
CASSSGGVYGYTF	-	TRBV19
CASSEWTGRPYEQYF	-	TRBV4-2
CASSALLQGVGGYTF	-	TRBV14
CASSQWTGRYSNQPQHF	TRBD1	TRBV4-2
CASSGGTYEQYF	-	TRBV28
CASSLSGTLNYGYTF	-	TRBV28
CASRGVAGGYLPQHF	-	TRBV28
CASSLVEVPQETQYF	-	TRBV11-2
CASSSQGTEQYF	-	TRBV11-2
CAISESLAGGFQPQHF	TRBD1	TRBV10-3
CASSKRQELRRGYTF	-	TRBV7-2
CASSPLQGTGANVLTF	TRBD1	TRBV18
CASRVGSGSSYNEQFF	TRBD2	TRBV27
CASSIKERQGANTEAFF	TRBD1	TRBV7-8
CASSQEGALGYGYTF	-	TRBV4-1
CASSESGGKGVTEAFF	-	TRBV10-1
CASSEPGQGTYNEQFF	TRBD1	TRBV5-1
CASSFRLAGEQYF	TRBD2	TRBV7-9
CASSWKQGSTDTQYF	TRBD1	TRBV6-5
CASRGISSEQFF	-	TRBV28
CAISEVIQGRSGNTIYF	TRBD1	TRBV10-3
CASSYSGAPEGYTF	-	TRBV6-6
CASSLDLPRGETQYF	-	TRBV5-1
CASSDSPGVYGYTF	-	TRBV6-4
CASSHTGGLTEAFF	TRBD1	TRBV7-9
CASSQDRGTSGINEQFF	TRBD2	TRBV4-2
CATSREGAWVENTEAFF	-	TRBV15
CASTQLRGTNYGYTF	-	TRBV2
CASSDPPGYEQYF	-	TRBV10-1
CASGFAPDRGYGYTF	TRBD1	TRBV12-5
CASGGGRGGEQFF	TRBD2	TRBV6-5
CATRAGVGQPQHF	-	TRBV28
CASSPTGGGNQPQHF	-	TRBV7-8
CASSLWSGRAPNEQFF	TRBD2	TRBV7-8
CASSSGEETQYF	-	TRBV25-1
CAISDWQGDEKLFF	TRBD1	TRBV10-3
CASSLVFGGGMTEAFF	-	TRBV5-8
CASSSTGSYEQYF	-	TRBV27
CATSRVADRDQPQHF	TRBD1	TRBV15
CASSTRGYEQYF	-	TRBV6-5
CASSEPPGNEQFF	-	TRBV6-1
CASSVGDSGGQFF	TRBD1	TRBV9
CASKLGTGVADTQYF	TRBD1	TRBV28
CASSLARDRGTLNTEAFF	TRBD1	TRBV5-1
CASSIPMALSNQPQHF	-	TRBV19
CASSLGAGRDTQYF	TRBD2	TRBV7-9
CASRQTGGKNYGYTF	-	TRBV2
CASSQDKTSGPSYEQYF	TRBD2	TRBV4-2
CASSGGRQGAEAFF	TRBD1	TRBV2
CASRRAGGEGYTF	TRBD1	TRBV5-4
CASSWGGTYNEQFF	TRBD2	TRBV5-1
CASSLPDTNQPQHF	-	TRBV4-1
CASSNFNTGGAGELFF	TRBD1	TRBV2
CASSQEGGQGANEQYF	TRBD1	TRBV14
CASSPGTASTKGYTF	TRBD1	TRBV5-1